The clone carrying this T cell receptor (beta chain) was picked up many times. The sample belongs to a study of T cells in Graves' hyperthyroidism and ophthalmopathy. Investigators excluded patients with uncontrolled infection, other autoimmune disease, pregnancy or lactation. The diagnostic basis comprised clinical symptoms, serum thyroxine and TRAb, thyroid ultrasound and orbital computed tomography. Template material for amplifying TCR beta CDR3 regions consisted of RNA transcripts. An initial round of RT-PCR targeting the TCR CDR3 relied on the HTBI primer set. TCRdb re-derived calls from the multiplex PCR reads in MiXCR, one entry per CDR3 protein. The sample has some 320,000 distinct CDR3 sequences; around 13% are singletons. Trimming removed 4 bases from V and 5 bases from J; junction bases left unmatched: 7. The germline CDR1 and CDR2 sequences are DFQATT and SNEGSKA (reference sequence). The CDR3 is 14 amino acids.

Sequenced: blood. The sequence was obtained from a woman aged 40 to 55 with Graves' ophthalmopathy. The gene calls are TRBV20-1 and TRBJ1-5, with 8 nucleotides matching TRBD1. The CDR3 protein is CSATGTGVDQPQHF. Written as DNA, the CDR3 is TGCAGTGCTACCGGGACAGGCGTAGATCAGCCCCAGCATTTT.